What follows are 7 T cell receptor beta chains derived from one specimen sequenced in a study of shared clonotypes between healthy human individuals. Method: immunoSEQ multiplex PCR; TCRdb's copy keeps in-frame clones and lacks some. The sample lists 2 million to 2.5 million clones, 90% to 95% occurring once. Input material: naive CD4+ T cells from PBMCs. Indicated subset: CD45RA+ positively selected. These receptors originate from a man younger than 35 in good health. Some clones in this sample may be carry-over from other donors' samples.

The genes are TRBV9 and TRBJ2-1; 9 positions match TRBD2. The CDR3 covers 15 residues. Germline-derived CDR1 and CDR2 are SGDLS and YYNGEE. V lost 4 bases and J lost 3; bases outside the gene matches: 5. The chain's CDR3 is CASSFSGSLYNEQFF. The DNA of the CDR3 is TGTGCCAGCAGCTTTAGCGGGAGTCTCTACAATGAGCAGTTCTTC.

The chain combines TRBV7-3 with TRBJ2-1; D tentatively reads TRBD1 or TRBD2 (5 bases each). Per germline, CDR1 SGHTA and CDR2 FQGTGA. The germline V and J ends were trimmed by 5 bases and 16 bases, with 21 bases remaining between them. CDR3 length equals 13 residues. The CDR3 region has the DNA TGTGCCAGCAGCCCAGGAGCGACGGGACGCCTTTTCTTC. Protein: CASSPGATGRLFF.

In the case of this clone: Other DNA sequences from this sample encode an identical CDR3 as well. The rearrangement uses TRBV5-1 and TRBJ2-3; TRBD1 matches 8 bases. The V segment lost 0 bases and the J segment 4 bases; nucleotides outside the gene matches: 1. The CDR3 totals 14 residues. Germline V gives CDR1 SGHRS, CDR2 YFSETQ. CDR3: CASSLGTGSDTQYF. The DNA for the CDR3 is TGCGCCAGCAGCTTGGGGACAGGGTCAGATACGCAGTATTTT.

The chain combines TRBV23-1 with TRBJ1-5, with TRBD1 matching over 9 bases. TRBV23-1 is given ORF status, its function remaining uncertain. This CDR3 is built from 18 residues. After removal of 6 bases from V and 6 bases from J, the junction contained 18 bases not matched to a gene. The CDR3 DNA follows: TGCGCCAGCAGCCCTGGGACAGGGAGTGGAAAGGGGTGTCAGCCCCAGCATTTT. This encodes CASSPGTGSGKGCQPQHF.

Regarding this clone: The sample carries other DNA sequences with the same CDR3. The chain joins TRBV5-1 to TRBJ2-7; D gene unclear. CDR1 is SGHRS and CDR2 is YFSETQ in the germline V gene. This CDR3 spans 13 amino acids. The V end was cut by 0 bases, the J end by 3 bases, with 7 bases between. The DNA for the CDR3 is TGCGCCAGCAGCTTGGCCCCGGGCTACGAGCAGTACTTC. Protein product: CASSLAPGYEQYF.

This rearrangement joins TRBV5-1 to TRBJ2-7; 10 bases map to TRBD2. CDR1 and CDR2 (germline): SGHRS, YFSETQ. The CDR3 length is 16 residues. J gave up 4 bases and V 0 bases, and 7 bases lay outside the gene matches. CDR3 sequence: CASSLAGLAGAYEQYF. The CDR3 DNA follows: TGCGCCAGCAGCTTGGCCGGGCTAGCGGGGGCATACGAGCAGTACTTC.

About this clone itself: This specimen includes other DNA sequences encoding the same CDR3. As DNA, the CDR3 is TGTGCCAGCAGCTTAGGGACTAGCGGGAGAGGAGATACGCAGTATTTT. Protein sequence: CASSLGTSGRGDTQYF. The J gene is TRBJ2-3, the V gene TRBV7-3; 14 positions agree with TRBD2. This CDR3 contains 16 residues. Trimming took 2 bases from V and 5 from J; bases not matched to a gene: 3. The germline V gene has CDR1 SGHTA and CDR2 FQGTGA.